One sample yielded the 8 T cell receptor beta chains listed below, sequenced in a study of T-cell reconstitution after alpha-beta-depleted transplantation in children. The library targeted TCRbeta and was prepared with unique molecular identifiers. TCRdb fed the PCR reads into MiXCR, producing one record per CDR3 protein. The table includes approximately 420,000 distinct CDR3 sequences, roughly a tenth detected once. Sequencing was performed on PBMCs from the stem cell graft donor, taken from the stem cell graft. The origin of the receptors is a human donor who donated a stem cell graft to a child with acute myeloid leukemia.

This clonotype was detected a few times. The V gene is TRBV9, the J gene TRBJ2-7, with 14 nucleotides matching TRBD2. The CDR3 is 15 amino acids. Germline loops: CDR1 SGDLS, CDR2 YYNGEE. The V and J ends lost 2 bases and 2 bases, in that order; junction bases with no gene match: 0. CDR3: CASSVGLAGAYEQYF. DNA for the CDR3: TGTGCCAGCAGCGTGGGACTAGCGGGAGCCTACGAGCAGTACTTC.

This clonotype showed up just a few times. This chain connects TRBV6-1 to TRBJ1-1; D is undetermined. V was cut by 2 bases and J by 0 bases, with 13 bases left in between. Germline values: CDR1 MNHNS, CDR2 SASEGT. This CDR3 contains 16 residues. CDR3 bases: TGTGCCAGCAGTGAAACCCTGGGTGAAATGAACACTGAAGCTTTCTTT. Translated: CASSETLGEMNTEAFF.

This clonotype was recorded many times. J is TRBJ2-3 and V is TRBV7-9, with a weak D call TRBD2 (5 bases). The germline V gene encodes CDR1 SEHNR and CDR2 FQNEAQ (reference sequence). V lost 1 base and J lost 6, with 11 bases in between. The CDR3 has 14 amino acids. The CDR3 nucleotides are TGTGCCAGCAGCTTAGGGAGGAGCGACGATACGCAGTATTTT. This codes for CASSLGRSDDTQYF.

The chain couples TRBV7-2 to TRBJ2-7; D call uncertain. CDR3 length: 14 amino acids. The V gene's germline CDR1 is SGHTA and CDR2 FQGNSA. Deletions cut 5 bases from V and 1 base from J, with 12 bases between. The DNA of the CDR3 is TGTGCCAGCAGCCCTGACCGAGGATCCTACGAGCAGTACTTC. Translating gives CASSPDRGSYEQYF.

This clonotype was detected a few times. The chain joins TRBV5-1 to TRBJ2-5; D unresolved. The germline V and J ends were trimmed by 0 bases and 4 bases, with 16 bases remaining between them. The length of the CDR3 is 16 residues. From germline, CDR1 is SGHRS and CDR2 YFSETQ. The CDR3 DNA is TGCGCCAGCAGCTTGGTTGTCTCCACTGGACGAGAGACCCAGTACTTC. It translates to CASSLVVSTGRETQYF. The whole variable domain, remainder taken from reference TRBV5-1 and TRBJ2-5, is KAGVTQTPRYLIKTRGQQVTLSCSPISGHRSVSWYQQTPGQGLQFLFEYFSETQRNKGNFPGRFSGRQFSNSRSEMNVSTLELGDSALYLCASSLVVSTGRETQYFGPGTRLLVL.

The chain couples TRBV20-1 to TRBJ2-4; tentatively, D is TRBD1 or TRBD2 (6 bases each). The CDR3 runs to 14 residues. The germline V gene encodes CDR1 DFQATT and CDR2 SNEGSKA (reference sequence). The V and J ends lost 6 bases and 6 bases respectively, with 18 bases between them. The CDR3 sequence: CSAPGAGAGNIQYF. The DNA for the CDR3 is TGCAGTGCCCCGGGGGCAGGAGCTGGAAACATTCAGTACTTC.

This sequence joins TRBV15 and TRBJ1-2; possible D gene TRBD1, 6 bases. The V and J ends lost 0 bases and 4 bases respectively, with 15 bases between them. Germline lookup yields CDR1 LNHNV and CDR2 YYDKDF (reference sequence). This CDR3 region has 16 residues. The DNA of the CDR3 is TGTGCCACCAGCAGAGATCAGGGAGGGGGGCTCTATGGCTACACCTTC. Translation gives CATSRDQGGGLYGYTF.

This clonotype was seen a few times. The chain couples TRBV5-4 to TRBJ2-1, with TRBD2 matching 7 bases. Germline V CDR1 and CDR2: SGHNT, YYREEE (reference sequence). The V segment lost 4 bases and the J segment 4 bases; nucleotides outside the gene matches: 8. This CDR3 contains 15 residues. This CDR3 is CASSNRDYTYNEQFF. For the CDR3, the DNA is TGTGCCAGCAGCAACCGGGACTATACGTACAATGAGCAGTTCTTC.